These 22 T cell receptor beta chains share one sample of origin, sequenced in a study of T cell responses to AZD1222 COVID-19 vaccine. Method: immunoSEQ multiplex PCR; TCRdb's copy keeps in-frame clones and lacks some. The table includes more than 70,000 clones, approximately 91% detected once. The sample was peripheral blood, taken on day 0 of MenACWY control vaccination. The receptors derive from an adult in good health.

The chain joins TRBV19 to TRBJ2-1; 9 bases fit TRBD2. The junction had 4 bases not matched to a gene; V was cut back by 1 base and J by 6 bases. The germline gives CDR1 LNHDA, CDR2 SQIVND (reference sequence). The CDR3 has 15 amino acids. CDR3 residues: CASSIVGGGANEQFF. The DNA of the CDR3 is TGTGCCAGTAGTATAGTGGGCGGGGGGGCCAATGAGCAGTTCTTC.

The chain recombines TRBV30 with TRBJ1-2; D gene unclear. CDR3 length equals 15 residues. CDR1 is GTSNPN, CDR2 SVGIG, per germline (reference sequence). V was trimmed by 2 bases and J by 8 bases, leaving 21 bases between them. The CDR3 nucleotides are TGTGCCTGGAGTAGTGGTCCTTTACGGGCAGAGGGCTACACCTTC. It translates to CAWSSGPLRAEGYTF. The variable domain in full, completed from reference TRBV30 and TRBJ1-2, reads SQTIHQWPATLVQPVGSPLSLECTVEGTSNPNLYWYRQAAGRGLQLLFYSVGIGQISSEVPQNLSASRPQDRQFILSSKKLLLSDSGFYLCAWSSGPLRAEGYTFGSGTRLTVV.

The chain couples TRBV6-5 to TRBJ1-5; possibly TRBD1 for D (5 bases). The V gene lost 0 bases and the J gene lost 2 bases, with 8 bases spanning the gap. The V gene's germline CDR1 is MNHEY and CDR2 SVGAGI. This CDR3 has 15 amino acids. Here the CDR3 reads CASSYSGGGNQPQHF. In DNA form, the CDR3 reads TGTGCCAGCAGTTACTCTGGGGGGGGCAATCAGCCCCAGCATTTT.

J is TRBJ1-1 and V is TRBV7-8; no clear D gene. This CDR3 spans 15 amino acids. The germline V and J ends were trimmed by 0 bases and 0 bases, with 8 bases remaining between them. The V gene's germline CDR1 is SGHVS and CDR2 FQNEAQ. Here the CDR3 DNA reads TGTGCCAGCAGCTTAGCGTCCGGGTTGAACACTGAAGCTTTCTTT. It specifies CASSLASGLNTEAFF.

The V and J genes are TRBV9 and TRBJ2-1, with D perhaps matching TRBD2 (7 bases). V was clipped by 0 bases and J by 1 base, with 11 bases between them. CDR3 length: 16 amino acids. Per germline, CDR1 SGDLS and CDR2 YYNGEE. The CDR3 here is CASSVVGGPSYNEQFF. Here the CDR3 DNA reads TGTGCCAGCAGCGTAGTCGGGGGGCCGTCCTACAATGAGCAGTTCTTC.

The rearrangement links TRBV18 to TRBJ2-3, with D unresolved. The CDR3 runs to 14 residues. The germline V and J ends were trimmed by 2 bases and 0 bases, with 6 bases remaining between them. The germline V gene encodes CDR1 KGHSH and CDR2 LQKENI. CDR3 protein: CASSPFRSTDTQYF. In DNA, the CDR3 is TGTGCCAGCTCACCATTCCGGAGCACAGATACGCAGTATTTT.

This clone was seen just once. The rearrangement links TRBV4-3 to TRBJ2-1; D possibly corresponds to TRBD2 (5 bases). Germline-derived CDR1 and CDR2 are LGHNA and YSLEER. Trimming cost V 0 bases and J 7 bases, with 10 bases left between them. This CDR3 is built from 14 residues. The CDR3: CASSQDLLVNEQFF. CDR3 DNA sequence: TGCGCCAGCAGCCAAGATCTACTAGTTAATGAGCAGTTCTTC.

The DNA for the CDR3 is TGTGCCAGCATCCTTAGCGGGGTTAGCTCCTACAATGAGCAGTTCTTC. The encoded protein is CASILSGVSSYNEQFF. The chain recombines TRBV7-8 with TRBJ2-1; 8 nucleotides agree with TRBD2. The germline gives CDR1 SGHVS, CDR2 FQNEAQ. The CDR3 is 16 residues long. Trimming cost V 7 bases and J 0 bases; bases outside gene matches: 8.

This clone came up a few times. This CDR3 reads CASSQADSQSFF. The CDR3 region has the DNA TGTGCCAGCAGCCAAGCGGACAGCCAGTCCTTCTTT. V gene TRBV4-2 combines with J gene TRBJ1-1, with a tentative D call TRBD1 (6 bases). The CDR3 has 12 amino acids. The germline V and J ends were trimmed by 1 base and 14 bases, with 14 bases remaining between them. Germline loops: CDR1 LGHNA, CDR2 YNFKEQ.

This clone was seen a single time. The rearrangement links TRBV7-2 to TRBJ2-2; 8 bases align to TRBD2. The CDR3 is 15 amino acids. Per the germline V gene, CDR1 is SGHTA and CDR2 is FQGNSA. J gave up 5 bases and V 5 bases, and 7 bases lay outside the gene matches. CDR3 protein: CASSLFSGGTGELFF. For the CDR3, the DNA is TGTGCCAGCAGCCTATTCTCGGGGGGGACCGGGGAGCTGTTTTTT.

The chain employs TRBV3-1 (or the pseudogene TRBV3-2) and TRBJ1-1; tentatively, D is TRBD1 (6 bases). The ends were cut back, 1 base at V and 5 bases at J, with 11 bases in the middle. The CDR3 extends over 14 amino acids. Germline V gene lookup returns CDR1 LGHDT and CDR2 YNNKEL (reference sequence). CDR3 nucleotides: TGTGCCAGCAGCCAAGTGGGGGGCTATACTGAAGCTTTCTTT. Protein sequence: CASSQVGGYTEAFF.

This chain uses TRBV10-2 with TRBJ2-3, with D uncertain. Germline V lookup: CDR1 WSHSY, CDR2 SAAADI. The CDR3 loop spans 13 amino acids. V gave up 6 bases and J gave up 2 bases, with 9 bases separating them. This CDR3 reads CASSRVDTDTQYF. Written as DNA, the CDR3 is TGCGCCAGCAGCCGGGTTGACACAGATACGCAGTATTTT.

J is TRBJ1-1 and V is TRBV7-2; the D gene is possibly TRBD1 (5 bases). With 3 bases removed from V and 7 bases from J, the gap between germline ends came to 12 bases. The CDR3 sequence is 13 residues long. Germline values: CDR1 SGHTA, CDR2 FQGNSA. The CDR3 DNA sequence: TGTGCCAGCAGCTTCTTCAGGGAGGGTGAAGCTTTCTTT. Residues: CASSFFREGEAFF.

The rearrangement joins TRBV6-1 to TRBJ1-5; D is unclear. The CDR3 has 15 amino acids. Trimming took 1 base from V and 1 from J, leaving 8 bases between them. Germline V gene data show CDR1 as MNHNS and CDR2 as SASEGT. Written as DNA, the CDR3 is TGTGCCAGCAGTGAAGTTGCGAGAAGCAATCAGCCCCAGCATTTT. Translating gives CASSEVARSNQPQHF.

This sequence joins TRBV10-3 and TRBJ2-7; no firm D call. V was pared by 1 base and J by 4 bases, with 8 bases between. Germline assignment: CDR1 ENHRY and CDR2 SYGVKD. This CDR3 region has 13 residues. The CDR3 is CAISEFPEYEQYF. Written as DNA, the CDR3 is TGTGCCATCAGTGAGTTCCCGGAGTACGAGCAGTACTTC.

This chain uses TRBV4-1 with TRBJ1-2, with D hard to call. This CDR3 has 13 amino acids. Looked up from germline, CDR1 is MGHRA and CDR2 is YSYEKL. V lost 1 base and J 6 bases, leaving 9 bases between the germline ends. The CDR3 DNA follows: TGCGCCAGCAGCCAAGCCCAGGCGAATGGCTACACCTTC. Encoded protein: CASSQAQANGYTF.

The chain's CDR3 is CASSSQGAGDTGELFF. DNA of the CDR3: TGTGCCAGCAGTTCCCAAGGAGCGGGGGACACCGGGGAGCTGTTTTTT. V is TRBV28 and J is TRBJ2-2; TRBD2 matches 8 bases. The CDR3 is 16 amino acids. Trimming at V came to 4 bases and at J to 3 bases, leaving 7 bases not matched to a gene. Germline-derived CDR1 and CDR2 are MDHEN and SYDVKM.

The chain couples TRBV19 to TRBJ1-5, with D unresolved. This CDR3 comprises 15 residues. Germline assignment: CDR1 LNHDA and CDR2 SQIVND (reference sequence). V was cut by 2 bases and J by 0 bases, with 8 bases left in between. The CDR3 loop reads CASSIWGDSNQPQHF. The CDR3 nucleotides read TGTGCCAGTAGTATATGGGGAGATAGCAATCAGCCCCAGCATTTT. The complete variable domain, with remaining parts taken from reference TRBV19 and TRBJ1-5, reads DGGITQSPKYLFRKEGQNVTLSCEQNLNHDAMYWYRQDPGQGLRLIYYSQIVNDFQKGDIAEGYSVSREKKESFPLTVTSAQKNPTAFYLCASSIWGDSNQPQHFGDGTRLSIL.

The chain recombines TRBV11-1 with TRBJ1-6; D gene uncertain. The ends were cut back, 3 bases at V and 14 bases at J, with 14 bases in the middle. The CDR3 covers 13 residues. The V gene's germline CDR1 is SGHAT and CDR2 FQDESV (reference sequence). The DNA for the CDR3 is TGTGCCAGCAGCTTCGGGCCCCGATCGACCCTCCACTTT. Encoded protein: CASSFGPRSTLHF.

The rearrangement uses TRBV2 and TRBJ1-2; D call uncertain. The CDR3 spans 12 residues. CDR1 SNHLY and CDR2 FYNNEI come from the germline V gene. V was pared by 10 bases and J by 5 bases, with 14 bases between. The CDR3 sequence: CANRRVPYGYTF. The CDR3 coding sequence is TGTGCCAACCGCCGAGTCCCGTATGGCTACACCTTC.

The chain uses TRBV7-8 and TRBJ1-4; 9 nucleotides agree with TRBD1. The ends lost 0 bases at V and 8 bases at J; junction bases unmatched: 7. Germline CDR1 SGHVS, CDR2 FQNEAQ. The CDR3 covers 16 residues. CDR3 coding DNA: TGTGCCAGCAGCTTAGCTCTTTTCGGACAGGGGGAAAAACTGTTTTTT. This codes for CASSLALFGQGEKLFF. Full variable domain (rest looked up from reference TRBV7-8 and TRBJ1-4): GAGVSQSPRYKVAKRGQDVALRCDPISGHVSLFWYQQALGQGPEFLTYFQNEAQLDKSGLPSDRFFAERPEGSVSTLKIQRTQQEDSAVYLCASSLALFGQGEKLFFGSGTQLSVL.

This chain's CDR3 is CASSHADRSNTEAFF. For the CDR3, the DNA is TGCGCCAGCAGCCATGCGGACAGGTCCAACACTGAAGCTTTCTTT. This sequence joins TRBV4-1 and TRBJ1-1; the match to TRBD1 covers 7 bases. V was clipped by 3 bases and J by 2 bases; unmatched bases: 6. The CDR3 extends over 15 amino acids. Germline V gene data show CDR1 as MGHRA and CDR2 as YSYEKL.